This entry lists 5 T cell receptor beta chains sequenced from one sample in a study of regulatory T cells in long-lasting Graves disease. Time point given: persistent/refractory GD, antithyroid drugs over 5 years with positive TRAb. Researchers made the TCR library from RNA that was extracted from PBMCs. Sequencing libraries for TCR beta were prepared with iRepertoire HTBI primers and Arm-PCR of CDR3 regions. MiXCR, applied by TCRdb to the multiplex PCR reads, yields one record per CDR3 protein. The table includes more than 300,000 distinct CDR3 sequences, less than 30% detected once. The source material was peripheral blood mononuclear cells (PBMCs), sampled when the disease was refractory, from a patient treated with antithyroid drugs. These receptors were collected from a woman in her thirties or forties with Graves disease.

Many counts were recorded for this clonotype. This chain joins TRBV29-1 and TRBJ2-7; no definite D call. Germline V gives CDR1 SQVTM, CDR2 ANQGSEA. The CDR3 covers 12 residues. The V and J ends lost 4 bases and 5 bases respectively, with 12 bases between them. CDR3: CSVGGYTDEQYF. In nucleotides, the CDR3 is TGCAGCGTTGGGGGATATACGGACGAGCAGTACTTC.

In its sample, this clonotype was seen a few times. The chain combines TRBV19 with TRBJ1-1; weak D call: TRBD1 (5 bases). This CDR3 comprises 14 residues. V dropped 0 bases and J dropped 4 bases, with 9 bases sitting between them. Per germline, CDR1 LNHDA and CDR2 SQIVND (reference sequence). The CDR3 DNA follows: TGTGCCAGTAGTATAGAGGGGCTAGGCACTGAAGCTTTCTTT. This sequence encodes CASSIEGLGTEAFF. The complete variable domain, with remaining parts taken from reference TRBV19 and TRBJ1-1, reads DGGITQSPKYLFRKEGQNVTLSCEQNLNHDAMYWYRQDPGQGLRLIYYSQIVNDFQKGDIAEGYSVSREKKESFPLTVTSAQKNPTAFYLCASSIEGLGTEAFFGQGTRLTVV.

The chain uses TRBV28 and TRBJ2-1, with D unresolved. CDR3 size: 15 residues. Germline assignment: CDR1 MDHEN and CDR2 SYDVKM. Deletions cut 3 bases from V and 1 base from J, with 10 bases between. CDR3 DNA sequence: TGTGCCAGCAGTTTTCTGTTGGGGTCCTACAATGAGCAGTTCTTC. Encoded protein: CASSFLLGSYNEQFF.

This clonotype came up a few times. V gene TRBV27 combines with J gene TRBJ1-5; D call uncertain. The CDR3 has 13 amino acids. Germline values: CDR1 MNHEY, CDR2 SMNVEV (reference sequence). Between the trimmed V and J ends, which lost 8 bases and 4 bases, there was a span of 12 bases. Written as DNA, the CDR3 is TGTGCCAGCGAAAACACCAGGAATCAGCCCCAGCATTTT. Translating gives CASENTRNQPQHF.

In this sample, this clonotype turned up a few times. This sequence joins TRBV30 and TRBJ1-1; D is uncertain. CDR1 is GTSNPN, CDR2 SVGIG, per germline (reference sequence). V was clipped by 2 bases and J by 0 bases, with 7 bases between them. This CDR3 is 13 amino acids long. The CDR3, as DNA: TGTGCCTGGAGTAGAGTGTTGAACACTGAAGCTTTCTTT. Amino acids: CAWSRVLNTEAFF.